This T cell receptor beta chain was documented in a study of cytomegalovirus exposure and HLA in healthy donors. General study points: Earlier analysis yielded a pattern in which most TCR beta V segments were productive about 90% or about 30% of the time.

The PCR used 60 Vbeta and 13 Jbeta primers. Repertoires were generated with immunoSEQ multiplex PCR, while TCRdb's copy carries only in-frame clones and drops some. Among 150,000 to 200,000 clones, about 80% were seen once, and the ten largest hold about 9.7%. About this clone itself: Its antigen is not identified.

The germline gives CDR1 MNHEY, CDR2 SVGAGI. This CDR3 contains 14 residues. Trimming removed 4 bases from V and 7 bases from J; junction bases left unmatched: 6. J is TRBJ1-4 and V is TRBV6-5, with 7 bases lining up with TRBD1. The specimen was PBMCs. The TCR comes from a man between 18 and 29 years old in good health and CMV-seropositive. The DNA of the CDR3 is TGTGCCAGCAGTTCGGACAGGTTGGGTGAAAAACTGTTTTTT. The encoded protein is CASSSDRLGEKLFF.